These 23 T cell receptor beta chains were all obtained from the same sample, sequenced in a study of T-cell memory formation after mild COVID-19. TCRdb fed the 5' RACE reads into MiXCR, producing one record per CDR3 protein. The table shows around 510,000 distinct CDR3 sequences, with less than 25% occurring only once. The sample taken for sequencing was PBMCs or a T cell subset sorted from them (not recorded which). These TCRs come from an adult woman who had mild COVID-19 (a few samples of this study predate the infection). Cell type and time point are not known.

This clonotype has ten or more counts. The chain joins TRBV12-3 or TRBV12-4 to TRBJ1-1, with a possible D match to TRBD1 (5 bases). The CDR3 runs to 14 residues. Trimming left V 8 bases short and J 1 base short, with 14 bases between. In DNA form, the CDR3 reads TGTGCCAGCCTTGGGGGAGGTCGGAACACTGAAGCTTTCTTT. Amino acid sequence: CASLGGGRNTEAFF.

The chain couples TRBV14 to TRBJ1-1; no definite D call. CDR3 length equals 16 residues. Trimming took 0 bases from V and 0 from J, leaving 11 bases between them. CDR1 and CDR2 (germline): SGHDN, FVKESK. This chain's CDR3 is CASSQDRVLVNTEAFF. As DNA, the CDR3 is TGTGCCAGCAGCCAAGATAGGGTCCTTGTGAACACTGAAGCTTTCTTT. The full variable domain, in which reference TRBV14 and TRBJ1-1 provide the parts outside the CDR3, is EAGVTQFPSHSVIEKGQTVTLRCDPISGHDNLYWYRRVMGKEIKFLLHFVKESKQDESGMPNNRFLAERTGGTYSTLKVQPAELEDSGVYFCASSQDRVLVNTEAFFGQGTRLTVV.

V usage is TRBV5-6 and J usage is TRBJ2-1, with TRBD2 as a possible D gene (6 bases). The CDR3 is 19 amino acids. The germline V gene encodes CDR1 SGHDT and CDR2 YYEEEE. V dropped 0 bases and J dropped 3 bases, with 22 bases sitting between them. The CDR3, as DNA: TGTGCCAGCAGCTTGGGCCGGTCTTTTCAATGGGGGGTCTACAATGAGCAGTTCTTC. Translating gives CASSLGRSFQWGVYNEQFF.

The chain carries TRBV29-1 and TRBJ1-5, with D possibly TRBD1 on 5 matching bases. CDR3 length: 19 residues. Per germline, CDR1 SQVTM and CDR2 ANQGSEA. Between the trimmed V and J ends, which lost 2 bases and 3 bases, there was a span of 26 bases. In DNA, the CDR3 is TGCAGCGTTGAATCCGCCTGTTGGGGGAAGAGGTATAACAATCAGCCCCAGCATTTT. Its protein product is CSVESACWGKRYNNQPQHF.

This clonotype was counted only a few times. The chain recombines TRBV7-8 with TRBJ2-7; 13 bases agree with TRBD2. The CDR3 length is 16 residues. Per germline, CDR1 SGHVS and CDR2 FQNEAQ. J gave up 2 bases and V 6 bases, and 7 bases lay outside the gene matches. Here the CDR3 reads CASSPGTSGATYEQYF. Written as DNA, the CDR3 is TGTGCCAGCAGTCCCGGGACTAGCGGGGCCACCTACGAGCAGTACTTC.

The chain combines TRBV7-2 with TRBJ2-7; TRBD2 agrees at 12 bases. The CDR3 sequence is 16 residues long. J was trimmed by 5 bases and V by 5 bases; bases with no gene match: 10. In germline, CDR1 is SGHTA, CDR2 FQGNSA. CDR3 bases: TGTGCCAGCAGCCACGGACTAGCGGGGCGGACGGACGAGCAGTACTTC. Its protein product is CASSHGLAGRTDEQYF.

The V call is TRBV7-2, the J call TRBJ1-1; D is unresolved. Looked up from germline, CDR1 is SGHTA and CDR2 is FQGNSA. The CDR3 is 15 residues long. The V and J ends lost 4 bases and 2 bases respectively, with 14 bases between them. CDR3 nucleotides: TGTGCCAGCAGCTACGTCGCGGTGGATAACACTGAAGCTTTCTTT. Its protein product is CASSYVAVDNTEAFF. The full variable domain, its missing parts supplied by reference TRBV7-2 and TRBJ1-1, is GAGVSQSPSNKVTEKGKDVELRCDPISGHTALYWYRQSLGQGLEFLIYFQGNSAPDKSGLPSDRFSAERTGGSVSTLTIQRTQQEDSAVYLCASSYVAVDNTEAFFGQGTRLTVV.

This clonotype has just a few counts. V is TRBV11-2 and J is TRBJ2-1; no firm D call. This CDR3 region has 14 residues. The V end was cut by 2 bases, the J end by 6 bases, with 11 bases between. Germline-derived CDR1 and CDR2 are SGHAT and FQNNGV. The CDR3 DNA reads as TGTGCCAGCAGCTTAATGTGGAGTGTCAATGAGCAGTTCTTC. Translating it yields CASSLMWSVNEQFF.

This clonotype was seen many times. V usage is TRBV20-1 and J usage is TRBJ1-6, with 7 bases matching TRBD1. CDR3 length: 17 residues. The germline gives CDR1 DFQATT, CDR2 SNEGSKA (reference sequence). Germline trimming cut 0 bases from V and 0 bases from J; bases unmatched to any gene: 5. The chain's CDR3 is CSARDETGSSYNSPLHF. In DNA form, the CDR3 reads TGCAGTGCTAGAGATGAGACAGGGAGCTCCTATAATTCACCCCTCCACTTT.

In this sample, this clonotype turned up a few times. The chain joins TRBV7-2 to TRBJ2-2; D gene uncertain. Trimming left V 2 bases short and J 6 bases short, with 13 bases between. Germline assignment: CDR1 SGHTA and CDR2 FQGNSA. The CDR3 loop spans 15 amino acids. CDR3 in DNA: TGTGCCAGCAGCTTACCGACCAGGTTCTCCGGGGAGCTGTTTTTT. It is translated as CASSLPTRFSGELFF.

The V call is TRBV30, the J call TRBJ2-5; maybe TRBD1 (5 bases). The CDR3 loop spans 17 amino acids. Germline loops: CDR1 GTSNPN, CDR2 SVGIG (reference sequence). Trimming stripped 2 bases from V and 4 bases from J, with 23 bases between. The CDR3 spells CAWSPSPRVTDRETQYF. The CDR3 DNA follows: TGTGCCTGGAGTCCCTCCCCCAGGGTTACCGATCGAGAGACCCAGTACTTC. The full variable domain, with the rest looked up from reference TRBV30 and TRBJ2-5, is SQTIHQWPATLVQPVGSPLSLECTVEGTSNPNLYWYRQAAGRGLQLLFYSVGIGQISSEVPQNLSASRPQDRQFILSSKKLLLSDSGFYLCAWSPSPRVTDRETQYFGPGTRLLVL.

The chain uses TRBV30 and TRBJ1-1, with D uncertain. The V end was cut by 3 bases, the J end by 5 bases, with 13 bases between. The CDR3 sequence is 13 residues long. CDR1 is GTSNPN and CDR2 is SVGIG in the germline V gene (reference sequence). CDR3 nucleotide sequence: TGTGCCTGGAGGCAGGTACAGTCGACTGAAGCTTTCTTT. Protein sequence: CAWRQVQSTEAFF. Using reference TRBV30 and TRBJ1-1 for the parts outside the CDR3, the full variable domain is SQTIHQWPATLVQPVGSPLSLECTVEGTSNPNLYWYRQAAGRGLQLLFYSVGIGQISSEVPQNLSASRPQDRQFILSSKKLLLSDSGFYLCAWRQVQSTEAFFGQGTRLTVV.

J is TRBJ2-1 and V is TRBV20-1, with D perhaps matching TRBD2 (6 bases). The CDR3 is made up of 14 amino acids. With 2 bases removed from V and 0 bases from J, the gap between germline ends came to 8 bases. Germline values: CDR1 DFQATT, CDR2 SNEGSKA (reference sequence). CDR3 residues: CSARRGSSYNEQFF. As DNA, the CDR3 is TGCAGTGCTAGACGGGGGAGCTCCTACAATGAGCAGTTCTTC.

This CDR3 reads CASSPLGDRVGSEQFF. The CDR3 DNA follows: TGTGCCAGCAGCCCCCTGGGGGACAGGGTAGGCAGTGAGCAGTTCTTC. V usage is TRBV3-1 and J usage is TRBJ2-1, with TRBD1 matching 9 bases. CDR3 length: 16 amino acids. V gave up 4 bases and J gave up 9 bases; unmatched junction bases: 13. Germline lookup yields CDR1 LGHDT and CDR2 YNNKEL (reference sequence).

This clonotype was counted only a few times. The chain has TRBV5-1 and TRBJ2-5; D possibly uses TRBD1 or TRBD2 (6 bases each). Per the germline V gene, CDR1 is SGHRS and CDR2 is YFSETQ. The CDR3 is 17 residues long. Trimming shortened V by 0 bases and J by 2 bases, and 17 bases separated the two germline ends. For the CDR3, the DNA is TGCGCCAGCAGCTTGGGTTTGGAGGGGGTCGGGCAAGAGACCCAGTACTTC. Amino acid sequence: CASSLGLEGVGQETQYF.

This clonotype has just a few counts. The chain joins TRBV5-1 to TRBJ1-2; no firm D call. The CDR3 totals 16 residues. V shed 1 base and J shed 0 bases, with 13 bases lying between them. Per germline, CDR1 SGHRS and CDR2 YFSETQ. CDR3: CASSLSLSGPNYGYTF. The CDR3 DNA is TGCGCCAGCAGCTTGTCGTTATCTGGGCCTAACTATGGCTACACCTTC. Supplemented by reference TRBV5-1 and TRBJ1-2, the full variable domain reads KAGVTQTPRYLIKTRGQQVTLSCSPISGHRSVSWYQQTPGQGLQFLFEYFSETQRNKGNFPGRFSGRQFSNSRSEMNVSTLELGDSALYLCASSLSLSGPNYGYTFGSGTRLTVV.

This clonotype was recorded a few times. The chain joins TRBV5-1 to TRBJ2-5; D assignment may be TRBD1 or TRBD2 (5 bases each). This CDR3 has 14 residues. The ends were cut back, 4 bases at V and 5 bases at J, with 15 bases in the middle. The germline CDR1 and CDR2 sequences are SGHRS and YFSETQ. The CDR3 nucleotides read TGCGCCAGCAGCGCCCGGGACCAGAGGGAGACCCAGTACTTC. Translating gives CASSARDQRETQYF.

This clonotype has a handful of counts. CDR3 bases: TGTGCCAGCAGTTGGCAGGAGGCGAACACCGGGGAGCTGTTTTTT. The encoded protein is CASSWQEANTGELFF. V and J are TRBV12-3 or TRBV12-4 and TRBJ2-2, with a tentative D call TRBD2 (5 bases). CDR3 size: 15 residues. V was cut by 4 bases and J by 0 bases, with 9 bases left in between.

The chain couples TRBV4-2 to TRBJ2-3, with TRBD2 identical over 12 bases. V was pared by 2 bases and J by 1 base, with 7 bases of the junction left unmatched. CDR1 LGHNA and CDR2 YNFKEQ come from the germline V gene. The CDR3 loop spans 18 amino acids. The CDR3 DNA reads TGTGCCAGCAGCCAACCTACTAGCGGGGGGTCTCGCACAGATACGCAGTATTTT. Residues: CASSQPTSGGSRTDTQYF.

The rearrangement joins TRBV7-9 to TRBJ2-1; D unclear. V shed 4 bases and J shed 15 bases, with 19 bases lying between them. Germline assignment: CDR1 SEHNR and CDR2 FQNEAQ (reference sequence). CDR3 size: 13 residues. As DNA, the CDR3 is TGTGCCAGCAGCTCGAATAAGGATGGGCGGACGTTCTTC. This encodes CASSSNKDGRTFF.

This clonotype was picked up a small number of times. The rearrangement uses TRBV5-5 and TRBJ1-1, with a weak D call TRBD1 (5 bases). Per the germline V gene, CDR1 is SGHKS and CDR2 is YYEKEE (reference sequence). The CDR3 covers 15 residues. Trimming pared 0 bases from V and 0 bases from J, leaving 9 bases between. CDR3 sequence reads: CASSLALGVNTEAFF. CDR3 coding DNA: TGTGCCAGCAGCTTGGCCCTAGGGGTGAACACTGAAGCTTTCTTT. The complete variable domain, with remaining parts taken from reference TRBV5-5 and TRBJ1-1, reads DAGVTQSPTHLIKTRGQQVTLRCSPISGHKSVSWYQQVLGQGPQFIFQYYEKEERGRGNFPDRFSARQFPNYSSELNVNALLLGDSALYLCASSLALGVNTEAFFGQGTRLTVV.

This clonotype occurred a few times. The rearrangement links TRBV20-1 to TRBJ2-3; no firm D call. The V end lost 1 base, the J end lost 2 bases, and 7 bases lay between the germline ends. CDR3 length: 13 amino acids. Per germline, CDR1 DFQATT and CDR2 SNEGSKA (reference sequence). The CDR3, as DNA: TGCAGTGCTAGAGTGGCGCCCACAGATACGCAGTATTTT. It yields the protein CSARVAPTDTQYF.

J is TRBJ1-5 and V is TRBV19; tentative D call: TRBD1 (6 bases). This CDR3 contains 13 residues. V lost 6 bases to trimming and J lost 3 bases, with 9 bases between them. Germline CDR1 and CDR2: LNHDA and SQIVND (reference sequence). In DNA form, the CDR3 reads TGTGCCAGTAGCCGGACAGTCAATCAGCCCCAGCATTTT. This encodes CASSRTVNQPQHF.